Shown below are 18 T cell receptor beta chains from a single sample sequenced in a study of cytomegalovirus exposure and HLA in healthy donors. It was with 60 Vbeta and 13 Jbeta primers that the PCR ran. Generated by immunoSEQ multiplex PCR, the TCRdb table keeps only in-frame clones and is missing some. Recorded for this sample: 100,000 to 150,000 clones. The sample consisted of PBMCs. The origin of the receptors is a middle-aged woman in good health and CMV-seropositive.

The chain joins TRBV7-3 to TRBJ1-5; a weak D match, TRBD1 (6 bases). This CDR3 region has 16 residues. Trimming stripped 5 bases from V and 3 bases from J, with 17 bases between. Germline values: CDR1 SGHTA, CDR2 FQGTGA. The DNA for the CDR3 is TGTGCCAGCAGCCCGACCCTTAAGGGGGACAATCAGCCCCAGCATTTT. This encodes CASSPTLKGDNQPQHF. The whole variable domain, filled in from reference TRBV7-3 and TRBJ1-5, reads GAGVSQTPSNKVTEKGKYVELRCDPISGHTALYWYRQSLGQGPEFLIYFQGTGAADDSGLPNDRFFAVRPEGSVSTLKIQRTERGDSAVYLCASSPTLKGDNQPQHFGDGTRLSIL.

The chain is built from TRBV5-1 and TRBJ2-5, with 7 bases lining up with TRBD1. TRBJ2-7 explains the end of the DNA better; the J call may be wrong. The CDR3 has 14 amino acids. From germline, CDR1 is SGHRS and CDR2 YFSETQ. Here the CDR3 reads CASSRTTGSYEQYF. The CDR3 DNA reads as TGCGCCAGCAGCCGAACGACAGGGTCCTACGAGCAGTACTTC.

The chain employs TRBV7-3 and TRBJ2-2; D remains ambiguous. V was shortened by 3 bases and J by 8 bases, with 7 bases between the two germline ends. This CDR3 is built from 12 residues. Germline CDR1 and CDR2: SGHTA and FQGTGA. The chain's CDR3 is CASSFSGGELFF. CDR3 bases: TGTGCCAGCAGCTTTTCCGGGGGGGAGCTGTTTTTT.

V is TRBV14 and J is TRBJ2-1, with TRBD2 as a possible D gene (5 bases). CDR3 length equals 16 residues. Per germline, CDR1 SGHDN and CDR2 FVKESK. Deletions cut 1 base from V and 3 bases from J, with 13 bases between. The CDR3 DNA is TGTGCCAGCAGCCAAGGATCCAGCGGACGCTACAATGAGCAGTTCTTC. Its translation: CASSQGSSGRYNEQFF.

V and J are TRBV7-9 and TRBJ2-1; D is uncertain. This CDR3 spans 12 amino acids. Germline V lookup: CDR1 SEHNR, CDR2 FQNEAQ (reference sequence). With 4 bases removed from V and 4 bases from J, the gap between germline ends came to 5 bases. CDR3 nucleotides: TGTGCCAGCAGCTCTCTATACAATGAGCAGTTCTTC. Protein: CASSSLYNEQFF.

The chain couples TRBV6-1 to TRBJ2-2; a possible D gene is TRBD1 (5 bases). This CDR3 spans 12 amino acids. Germline V lookup: CDR1 MNHNS, CDR2 SASEGT. In nucleotides, the CDR3 is TGTGGGGCCGCAGGGAATGCCGGGGAGCTGTTTTTT. Protein: CGAAGNAGELFF.

The chain recombines TRBV11-2 with TRBJ2-7; 13 bases are a match to TRBD2. Germline V gene data show CDR1 as SGHAT and CDR2 as FQNNGV. Germline trimming cut 5 bases from V and 1 base from J; bases unmatched to any gene: 11. The CDR3 is 18 residues long. In nucleotides, the CDR3 is TGTGCCAGCAGCAGCCCGACTAGCGGGAGGCCTCCTTCCTACGAGCAGTACTTC. It specifies CASSSPTSGRPPSYEQYF.

The chain joins TRBV7-3 to TRBJ2-1; no clear D. The CDR3 has 14 residues. In germline, CDR1 is SGHTA, CDR2 FQGTGA. V shed 5 bases and J shed 5 bases, with 13 bases lying between them. CDR3 region: CASSPARNHNEQFF. The CDR3 DNA follows: TGTGCCAGCAGCCCGGCGCGGAATCACAATGAGCAGTTCTTC.

Note on this clone: A junction boundary mismatches the germline segment, possibly from a read error. V usage is TRBV2 and J usage is TRBJ2-1; 9 positions match TRBD2. The CDR3 length is 13 residues. CDR1 SNHLY and CDR2 FYNNEI come from the germline V gene. The CDR3: CASLAGGGASHVF. The CDR3 nucleotides are TGTGCCAGCCTGGCGGGGGGGGGAGCGTCGCATGTCTTC. Complete variable domain (other parts from reference TRBV2 and TRBJ2-1): EPEVTQTPSHQVTQMGQEVILRCVPISNHLYFYWYRQILGQKVEFLVSFYNNEISEKSEIFDDQFSVERPDGSNFTLKIRSTKLEDSAMYFCASLAGGGASHVFGPGTRLTVL.

On this clone: This sample also contains other DNA sequences that code for the same CDR3. This rearrangement joins TRBV5-4 to TRBJ1-5; a weak D match, TRBD1 (5 bases). Trimming stripped 0 bases from V and 2 bases from J, with 6 bases between. The CDR3 consists of 14 residues. Germline V CDR1 and CDR2: SGHNT, YYREEE (reference sequence). CDR3 DNA: TGTGCCAGCAGCTTGGCGGGGGGCAATCAGCCCCAGCATTTT. Its translation: CASSLAGGNQPQHF.

V gene TRBV28 combines with J gene TRBJ2-7, with D possibly being TRBD2 (6 bases). The germline gives CDR1 MDHEN, CDR2 SYDVKM. This CDR3 has 15 amino acids. V lost 6 bases, J lost 3 bases, and 18 bases lay in between. Here the CDR3 DNA reads TGTGCCAGCAGCACCCCGGGACTCTCAAGCTACGAGCAGTACTTC. Translating gives CASSTPGLSSYEQYF.

V and J are TRBV6-5 and TRBJ2-1, with a weak D call TRBD2 (5 bases). Germline values: CDR1 MNHEY, CDR2 SVGAGI. There are 11 residues in the CDR3. V dropped 11 bases and J dropped 2 bases, with 7 bases sitting between them. The CDR3 loop reads CAAGTYNEQFF. DNA of the CDR3: TGTGCCGCGGGCACCTACAATGAGCAGTTCTTC.

The gene calls are TRBV5-1 and TRBJ1-1, with D hard to call. This CDR3 spans 12 amino acids. V dropped 0 bases and J dropped 4 bases, with 4 bases sitting between them. Germline loops: CDR1 SGHRS, CDR2 YFSETQ. The CDR3 region has the DNA TGCGCCAGCAGCTTGGCCTTCACTGAAGCTTTCTTT. This gives the protein CASSLAFTEAFF.

V usage is TRBV7-6 and J usage is TRBJ2-3, with 12 bases that match TRBD2. CDR3 size: 16 residues. J gave up 5 bases and V 1 base, and 4 bases lay outside the gene matches. Per the germline V gene, CDR1 is SGHVS and CDR2 is FNYEAQ. The chain's CDR3 is CASSLETSGRGDTQYF. The CDR3 DNA reads as TGTGCCAGCAGCTTAGAGACTAGCGGGAGAGGAGATACGCAGTATTTT.

The genes are TRBV5-1 and TRBJ2-1, with 7 bases identical to TRBD2. The CDR3 covers 14 residues. The V gene's germline CDR1 is SGHRS and CDR2 YFSETQ. The junction had 7 bases not matched to a gene; V was cut back by 4 bases and J by 6 bases. In nucleotides, the CDR3 is TGCGCCAGCAGCCAAGCGGGAAGAGCCAATGAGCAGTTCTTC. This sequence encodes CASSQAGRANEQFF.

The rearrangement links TRBV19 to TRBJ1-5; D might be TRBD1 (5 bases). The length of the CDR3 is 15 residues. V lost 5 bases and J 2 bases, leaving 13 bases between the germline ends. Germline CDR1 is LNHDA and CDR2 is SQIVND (reference sequence). CDR3: CASSLSAQGNQPQHF. The DNA for the CDR3 is TGTGCCAGTAGTCTAAGTGCACAGGGCAATCAGCCCCAGCATTTT.

This chain links TRBV25-1 with TRBJ2-1, with 10 bases lining up with TRBD2. CDR3 size: 14 residues. CDR1 is MGHDK, CDR2 SYGVNS, per germline. The J segment lost 8 bases and the V segment lost 4 bases, leaving 5 bases of the junction unmatched. CDR3 protein: CASSASGRRYEQFF. CDR3 coding DNA: TGTGCCAGCAGTGCTAGCGGGAGACGATATGAGCAGTTCTTC.

This sequence joins TRBV11-1 and TRBJ2-7, with D tentatively TRBD2 (5 bases). V dropped 3 bases and J dropped 6 bases, with 12 bases sitting between them. The CDR3 extends over 13 amino acids. The germline V gene has CDR1 SGHAT and CDR2 FQDESV (reference sequence). This CDR3 is CASSFPIGGEQYF. In DNA form, the CDR3 reads TGTGCCAGCAGCTTTCCAATCGGAGGCGAGCAGTACTTC.